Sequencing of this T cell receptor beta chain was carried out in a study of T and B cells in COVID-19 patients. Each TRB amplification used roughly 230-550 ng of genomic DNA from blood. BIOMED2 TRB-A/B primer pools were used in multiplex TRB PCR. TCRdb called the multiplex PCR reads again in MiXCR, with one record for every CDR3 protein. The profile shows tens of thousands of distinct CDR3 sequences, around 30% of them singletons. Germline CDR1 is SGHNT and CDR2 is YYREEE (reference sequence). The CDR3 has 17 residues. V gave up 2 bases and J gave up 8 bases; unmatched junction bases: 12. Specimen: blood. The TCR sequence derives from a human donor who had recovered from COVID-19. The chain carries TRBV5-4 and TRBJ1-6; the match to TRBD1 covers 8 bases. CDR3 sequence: CASSFGVAGGIYSPLHF. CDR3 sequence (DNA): TGTGCCAGCAGCTTCGGGGTGGCAGGGGGCATATATTCACCCCTCCACTTT.